One and the same sample provided the 19 T cell receptor beta chains below, sequenced in a study of radiotherapy plus CTLA-4 blockade in lung cancer. Produced via immunoSEQ multiplex PCR; TCRdb's table is partial and in-frame only. The sample has 62,000 or so clones; roughly 85% are singletons. This specimen consisted of peripheral blood, obtained from a patient treated with radiotherapy plus ipilimumab. The receptors derive from a human donor with non-small cell lung cancer who had a complete response to radiotherapy plus ipilimumab.

The chain joins TRBV19 to TRBJ1-1; 7 bases match TRBD1. In germline, CDR1 is LNHDA, CDR2 SQIVND (reference sequence). The CDR3 consists of 15 residues. J lost 5 bases, V lost 6 bases, and 12 bases had no gene match. CDR3 coding DNA: TGTGCCAGTAGCTGGGGCACAGGGGAGGATACTGAAGCTTTCTTT. It is translated as CASSWGTGEDTEAFF.

This clone was picked up a small number of times. The genes are TRBV15 and TRBJ1-5, with D possibly TRBD1 on 5 matching bases. CDR3 length: 16 residues. Germline V gene lookup returns CDR1 LNHNV and CDR2 YYDKDF (reference sequence). The ends were cut back, 2 bases at V and 3 bases at J, with 14 bases in the middle. In DNA form, the CDR3 reads TGTGCCACCAGCAGATCTCGACAGACACCCAATCAGCCCCAGCATTTT. This sequence encodes CATSRSRQTPNQPQHF.

The J gene is TRBJ1-1, the V gene TRBV9; D is undetermined. There are 14 residues in the CDR3. Trimming pared 0 bases from V and 3 bases from J, leaving 9 bases between. The germline CDR1 and CDR2 sequences are SGDLS and YYNGEE. The CDR3 protein is CASSVGSQDTEAFF. CDR3 coding DNA: TGTGCCAGCAGCGTAGGAAGTCAGGACACTGAAGCTTTCTTT.

The chain links TRBV6-5 to TRBJ2-2; D perhaps matches TRBD2 (6 bases). Trimming cost V 7 bases and J 6 bases, with 15 bases left between them. The CDR3 sequence is 14 residues long. In germline, CDR1 is MNHEY, CDR2 SVGAGI. CDR3 DNA: TGTGCCAGCAACCCGGGGGTAGCTTCCGGGGAGCTGTTTTTT. As protein: CASNPGVASGELFF.

The chain combines TRBV7-2 with TRBJ2-7; D is ambiguous. The CDR3 runs to 13 residues. V lost 1 base and J 1 base, leaving 5 bases between the germline ends. Germline-derived CDR1 and CDR2 are SGHTA and FQGNSA. DNA for the CDR3: TGTGCCAGCAGCTTAGGAGTTTCCTACGAGCAGTACTTC. Its protein is CASSLGVSYEQYF.

This rearrangement joins TRBV30 to TRBJ1-4; no clear D. This CDR3 contains 13 residues. Germline V gene lookup returns CDR1 GTSNPN and CDR2 SVGIG (reference sequence). Trimming shortened V by 4 bases and J by 7 bases, and 13 bases separated the two germline ends. DNA of the CDR3: TGTGCCTGGAATTCCTTGGAGGGTGAAAAACTGTTTTTT. Encoded protein: CAWNSLEGEKLFF. The full variable domain, its missing parts supplied by reference TRBV30 and TRBJ1-4, is SQTIHQWPATLVQPVGSPLSLECTVEGTSNPNLYWYRQAAGRGLQLLFYSVGIGQISSEVPQNLSASRPQDRQFILSSKKLLLSDSGFYLCAWNSLEGEKLFFGSGTQLSVL.

The rearrangement uses TRBV11-3 and TRBJ2-5, with a weak D call TRBD1 (5 bases). The CDR3 contains 14 residues. Germline CDR1 reads SGHNT; CDR2 reads YENEEA. Trimming stripped 6 bases from V and 2 bases from J, with 13 bases between. CDR3 coding DNA: TGTGCCAGCAGAGAACAGACAGCTCAAGAGACCCAGTACTTC. Its translation: CASREQTAQETQYF. Together with reference TRBV11-3 and TRBJ2-5, the CDR3 gives the full variable domain: EAGVVQSPRYKIIEKKQPVAFWCNPISGHNTLYWYLQNLGQGPELLIRYENEEAVDDSQLPKDRFSAERLKGVDSTLKIQPAELGDSAVYLCASREQTAQETQYFGPGTRLLVL.

V and J are TRBV30 and TRBJ2-7, with 7 bases fitting TRBD1. The V gene end was trimmed by 6 bases and the J gene end by 3 bases; junction bases not matched to a gene: 5. Germline CDR1 is GTSNPN and CDR2 is SVGIG (reference sequence). CDR3 length equals 12 residues. CDR3 nucleotides: TGTGCCTGCTCGGGACAGCACTACGAGCAGTACGTC. This encodes CACSGQHYEQYV.

The genes are TRBV10-3 and TRBJ1-1; 7 positions agree with TRBD1. Trimming cost V 6 bases and J 4 bases; bases outside gene matches: 8. Per germline, CDR1 ENHRY and CDR2 SYGVKD. The CDR3 extends over 14 amino acids. CDR3 region: CAIRTPTGRTEAFF. The DNA for the CDR3 is TGTGCCATCAGGACCCCGACAGGGCGCACTGAAGCTTTCTTT.

On this clone: This same CDR3 is encoded by further DNA sequences in the sample. This chain joins TRBV15 and TRBJ2-7; the D gene is possibly TRBD1 (5 bases). This CDR3 contains 14 residues. Trimming cost V 0 bases and J 2 bases, with 8 bases left between them. The germline V gene has CDR1 LNHNV and CDR2 YYDKDF (reference sequence). CDR3 amino acids: CATSRDVGAYEQYV. For the CDR3, the DNA is TGTGCCACCAGCAGAGATGTAGGGGCCTACGAGCAGTACGTC.

The chain recombines TRBV30 with TRBJ2-3; 8 positions agree with TRBD2. The germline CDR1 and CDR2 sequences are GTSNPN and SVGIG (reference sequence). This CDR3 contains 13 residues. V shed 0 bases and J 11 bases; nucleotides not matched to a gene: 7. The CDR3 region is CAWSVRGGAGQYF. CDR3 coding DNA: TGTGCCTGGAGTGTACGGGGGGGCGCGGGGCAGTATTTT.

The gene calls are TRBV30 and TRBJ2-3; D is ambiguous. CDR3 length: 14 amino acids. Germline V gene lookup returns CDR1 GTSNPN and CDR2 SVGIG (reference sequence). The V gene lost 0 bases and the J gene lost 6 bases, with 13 bases spanning the gap. The CDR3 sequence is CAWSVRPSRDTQYF. CDR3 nucleotides: TGTGCCTGGAGTGTCCGACCAAGCAGGGATACGCAGTATTTT.

The chain recombines TRBV18 with TRBJ2-3; no clear D gene. Between the trimmed V and J ends, which lost 4 bases and 1 base, there was a span of 18 bases. Per the germline V gene, CDR1 is KGHSH and CDR2 is LQKENI. This CDR3 spans 17 amino acids. The CDR3 spells CASSQSSTLSGTDTQYF. As DNA, the CDR3 is TGTGCCAGCTCACAATCATCGACTCTTTCCGGCACAGATACGCAGTATTTT.

The chain recombines TRBV2 with TRBJ2-2; tentatively, D is TRBD2 (5 bases). CDR1 is SNHLY and CDR2 is FYNNEI in the germline V gene. Trimming took off 6 bases at V and 5 bases at J, with 16 bases between the two ends. The CDR3 consists of 15 residues. The DNA of the CDR3 is TGTGCCAGCAGACTCGGGGAAACTTGGACCGGGGAGCTGTTTTTT. It is translated as CASRLGETWTGELFF.

This chain connects TRBV2 to TRBJ2-1; 8 bases align to TRBD2. The junction had 9 bases not matched to a gene; V was cut back by 6 bases and J by 8 bases. The germline V gene encodes CDR1 SNHLY and CDR2 FYNNEI. This CDR3 region has 14 residues. The CDR3 reads CASRGGTRGYEQFF. The DNA of the CDR3 is TGTGCCAGCAGGGGCGGGACTAGAGGCTATGAGCAGTTCTTC.

This clone is a singleton in its sample. The V call is TRBV11-2, the J call TRBJ1-5, with 7 bases fitting TRBD1. The length of the CDR3 is 15 residues. After removal of 0 bases from V and 3 bases from J, the junction contained 2 bases not matched to a gene. Germline V gene lookup returns CDR1 SGHAT and CDR2 FQNNGV. The CDR3 spells CASSLDGTDNQPQHF. In DNA form, the CDR3 reads TGTGCCAGCAGCTTAGATGGGACAGACAATCAGCCCCAGCATTTT.

This chain connects TRBV7-2 to TRBJ2-7; a weak D match, TRBD2 (5 bases). Per germline, CDR1 SGHTA and CDR2 FQGNSA. V was clipped by 2 bases and J by 5 bases, with 16 bases between them. The CDR3 is 15 amino acids. The CDR3 nucleotides read TGTGCCAGCAGCTTAAAAGGCGGGTCCCTCCACGAGCAGTACGTC. Amino acids: CASSLKGGSLHEQYV.

The V and J genes are TRBV27 and TRBJ1-4; D remains unclear. The CDR3 has 15 amino acids. Germline CDR1 and CDR2: MNHEY and SMNVEV (reference sequence). The V end lost 5 bases, the J end lost 2 bases, and 12 bases lay between the germline ends. The CDR3 region has the DNA TGTGCCAGCAGTATACGAGGACCGACTAATGAAAAACTGTTTTTT. Amino acids: CASSIRGPTNEKLFF.

This clone was detected once. The CDR3: CASSYDRGSQPQHF. CDR3 in DNA: TGTGCCAGCAGTTACGACAGGGGGAGTCAGCCCCAGCATTTT. This chain joins TRBV2 and TRBJ1-5; 9 nucleotides agree with TRBD1. With 5 bases clipped from V and 6 bases from J, the junction kept 5 bases outside the gene matches. The CDR3 spans 14 residues. Germline V gene sequence: CDR1 SNHLY, CDR2 FYNNEI. Together with reference TRBV2 and TRBJ1-5, the CDR3 gives the full variable domain: EPEVTQTPSHQVTQMGQEVILRCVPISNHLYFYWYRQILGQKVEFLVSFYNNEISEKSEIFDDQFSVERPDGSNFTLKIRSTKLEDSAMYFCASSYDRGSQPQHFGDGTRLSIL.